These T cell receptor beta chains were read from a single sample in a study of cytomegalovirus exposure and HLA in healthy donors. Profiled with immunoSEQ multiplex PCR; TCRdb holds only in-frame clones, not every one. The sample includes about 110,000 clones, over 65% of them seen just once. Sequencing used PBMCs. The receptors originated from a young man in good health and CMV-seropositive. CDR3s include the opening cysteine and the closing phenylalanine or tryptophan.

j_call: TRBJ2-3
v_call: TRBV28
cdr3_aa: CASSSAGGGTDTQYF

j_call: TRBJ1-4
v_call: TRBV18
cdr3_aa: CASSPPSGGDKLFF

j_call: TRBJ1-5
v_call: TRBV30
cdr3_aa: CAWSGSNQPQHF

j_call: TRBJ2-7
v_call: TRBV4-1
cdr3_aa: CASSPGLAAYEQYF

j_call: TRBJ1-5
v_call: TRBV7-2
cdr3_aa: CASSLSGGNQPQHF

j_call: TRBJ1-5
v_call: TRBV28
cdr3_aa: CASSFSHQPQHF

j_call: TRBJ2-7
v_call: TRBV5-6
cdr3_aa: CASSWSTYEQYF

j_call: TRBJ1-1
v_call: TRBV2
cdr3_aa: CASSPVPLENTEAFF

j_call: TRBJ2-2
v_call: TRBV5-6
cdr3_aa: CASSLGAGNTGELFF

j_call: TRBJ2-3
v_call: TRBV5-1
cdr3_aa: CASSLGGGGTDTQYF

j_call: TRBJ2-3
v_call: TRBV30
cdr3_aa: CAWSGSDWGDTQYF

j_call: TRBJ2-6
v_call: TRBV29-1
cdr3_aa: CSADTGAGANVLTF

j_call: -
v_call: TRBV19
cdr3_aa: CASSIRQGAYEQYF

j_call: TRBJ2-1
v_call: TRBV4-3
cdr3_aa: CASSQEGDSYNEQFF

j_call: TRBJ1-4
v_call: TRBV7-9
cdr3_aa: CASGLRGSNEKLFF

j_call: TRBJ1-2
v_call: TRBV10-3
cdr3_aa: CAIRPLPGTLYGYTF

j_call: TRBJ1-1
v_call: TRBV30
cdr3_aa: CAWSYGLNTEAFF

j_call: TRBJ1-1
v_call: TRBV6-5
cdr3_aa: CASSSLLNTEAFF

j_call: TRBJ2-7
v_call: TRBV29-1
cdr3_aa: CSVGVQGNYEQYF

j_call: TRBJ1-4
v_call: TRBV7-3
cdr3_aa: CASSLNRDEKLFF

j_call: TRBJ1-6
v_call: TRBV5-4
cdr3_aa: CASSSRGGRNSPLHF

j_call: TRBJ1-2
v_call: TRBV2
cdr3_aa: CASSADRGLNYGYTF

j_call: TRBJ2-7
v_call: TRBV29-1
cdr3_aa: CSVGGQGGYYEQYF

j_call: TRBJ2-1
v_call: TRBV13
cdr3_aa: CASSLEVGRTSGGADEQFF

j_call: TRBJ1-6
v_call: TRBV2
cdr3_aa: CASTRSDGSPLHF

j_call: TRBJ1-2
v_call: TRBV29-1
cdr3_aa: CSVNWLGADGYTF

j_call: TRBJ2-3
v_call: TRBV11-2
cdr3_aa: CASSLFLQRGARVNTQYF

j_call: TRBJ1-6
v_call: TRBV27
cdr3_aa: CASSLRRQGVESYNSPLHF

j_call: TRBJ2-3
v_call: TRBV7-2
cdr3_aa: CASSSIAGGPGTQYF

j_call: TRBJ2-7
v_call: TRBV4-1
cdr3_aa: CASSQVPEGGQYF

j_call: TRBJ1-3
v_call: TRBV9
cdr3_aa: CASSGGGASGNTIYF